The clone carrying this TCR beta chain was picked up a small number of times. What it binds is unknown. This entry is derived from a study of CD8 T cells in ankylosing spondylitis. V lost 6 bases, J lost 4 bases, and 17 bases lay in between. This CDR3 contains 15 residues. Germline values: CDR1 LNHDA, CDR2 SQIVND (reference sequence). Whole-study findings and limits: Some motif variants were previously reported in reactive arthritis synovial fluid and blood. Characteristic of ankylosing spondylitis blood, it appeared, was a TCR beta motif comprising roughly eight highly homologous variants.

Each TCR beta library was made by quantitative 5'-RACE that incorporated molecular barcodes. Each CDR3 protein gets one entry after TCRdb re-called the 5' RACE reads with MiXCR. The table lists about 440,000 distinct CDR3 sequences, 17% of them singletons. Sequenced input: blood, either unsorted or a sorted T cell fraction (not recorded which). The chain carries TRBV19 and TRBJ2-3; D is possibly TRBD1 or TRBD2 (5 bases each). This receptor was identified in a male donor with ankylosing spondylitis. The CDR3 DNA follows: TGTGCCAGTAGCCGTCCCGGGACCATGGCAGATACGCAGTATTTT. As protein: CASSRPGTMADTQYF.